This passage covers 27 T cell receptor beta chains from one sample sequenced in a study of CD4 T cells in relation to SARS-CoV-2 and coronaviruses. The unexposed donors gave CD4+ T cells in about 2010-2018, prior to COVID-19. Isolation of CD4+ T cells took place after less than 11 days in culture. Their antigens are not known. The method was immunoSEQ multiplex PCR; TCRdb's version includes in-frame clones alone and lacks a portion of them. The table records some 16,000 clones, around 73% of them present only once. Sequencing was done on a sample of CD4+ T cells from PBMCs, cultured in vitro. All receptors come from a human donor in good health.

The CDR3 is CGARGPARTETQYF. The CDR3 coding sequence is TGCGGGGCGCGAGGGCCGGCTCGTACTGAGACCCAGTACTTC. The chain employs TRBV5-1 and TRBJ2-5; tentatively, D is TRBD2 (5 bases). The CDR3 loop spans 14 amino acids. Germline lookup yields CDR1 SGHRS and CDR2 YFSETQ.

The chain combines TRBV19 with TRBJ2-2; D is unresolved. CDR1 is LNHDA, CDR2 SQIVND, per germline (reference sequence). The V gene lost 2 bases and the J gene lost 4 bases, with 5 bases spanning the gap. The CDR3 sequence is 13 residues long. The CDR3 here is CASSITVTGELFF. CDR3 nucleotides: TGTGCCAGTAGTATAACCGTCACCGGGGAGCTGTTTTTT.

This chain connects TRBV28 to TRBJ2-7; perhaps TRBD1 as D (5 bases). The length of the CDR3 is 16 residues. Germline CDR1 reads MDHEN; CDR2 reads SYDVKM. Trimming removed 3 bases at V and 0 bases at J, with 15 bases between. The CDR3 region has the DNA TGTGCCAGCAGTTTTAGGGCGCCAGGGAACTCCTACGAGCAGTACTTC. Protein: CASSFRAPGNSYEQYF.

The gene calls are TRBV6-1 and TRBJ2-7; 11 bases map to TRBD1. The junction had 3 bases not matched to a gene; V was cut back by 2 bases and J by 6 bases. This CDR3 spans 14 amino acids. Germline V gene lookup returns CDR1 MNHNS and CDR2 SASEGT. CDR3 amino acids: CASSEPGQGGEQYF. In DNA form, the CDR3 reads TGTGCCAGCAGTGAACCGGGACAGGGGGGCGAGCAGTACTTC.

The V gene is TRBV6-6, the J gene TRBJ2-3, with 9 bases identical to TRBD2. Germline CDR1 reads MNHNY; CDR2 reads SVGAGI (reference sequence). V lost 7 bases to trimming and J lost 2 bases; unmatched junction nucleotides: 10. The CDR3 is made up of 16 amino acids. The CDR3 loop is CASTRPASGTTDTQYF. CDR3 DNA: TGTGCCAGCACTCGACCAGCTAGCGGGACCACAGATACGCAGTATTTT.

This CDR3 reads CASESPTYEQYF. Written as DNA, the CDR3 is TGTGCCAGCGAAAGCCCCACCTACGAGCAGTACTTC. This sequence joins TRBV21-1 and TRBJ2-7; the table's D call, TRBD2, has no DNA check behind it. TRBV21-1 corresponds to a pseudogene. This CDR3 has 12 amino acids.

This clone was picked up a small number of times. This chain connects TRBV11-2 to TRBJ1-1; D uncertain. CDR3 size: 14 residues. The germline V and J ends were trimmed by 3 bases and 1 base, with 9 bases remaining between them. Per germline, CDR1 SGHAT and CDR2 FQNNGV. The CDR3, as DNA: TGTGCCAGCAGCTTCGCCTCCAGGAACACTGAAGCTTTCTTT. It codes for CASSFASRNTEAFF.

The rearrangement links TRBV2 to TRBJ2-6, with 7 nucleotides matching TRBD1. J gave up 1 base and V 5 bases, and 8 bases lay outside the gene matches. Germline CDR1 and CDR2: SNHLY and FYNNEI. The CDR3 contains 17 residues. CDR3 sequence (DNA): TGTGCCAGCAGTTCCCTCCTACAGGGGTCTGGGGCCAACGTCCTGACTTTC. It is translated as CASSSLLQGSGANVLTF.

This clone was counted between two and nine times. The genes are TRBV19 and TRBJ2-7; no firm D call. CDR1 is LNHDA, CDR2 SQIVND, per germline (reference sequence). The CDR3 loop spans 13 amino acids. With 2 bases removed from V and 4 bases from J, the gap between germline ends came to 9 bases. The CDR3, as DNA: TGTGCCAGTAGTATAAGCACTAAATACGAGCAGTACTTC. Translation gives CASSISTKYEQYF.

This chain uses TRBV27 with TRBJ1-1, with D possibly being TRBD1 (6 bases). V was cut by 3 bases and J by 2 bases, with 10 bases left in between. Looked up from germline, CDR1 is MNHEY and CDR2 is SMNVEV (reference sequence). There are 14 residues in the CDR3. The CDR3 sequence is CASSFQQGNTEAFF. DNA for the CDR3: TGTGCCAGCAGTTTCCAACAGGGTAACACTGAAGCTTTCTTT.

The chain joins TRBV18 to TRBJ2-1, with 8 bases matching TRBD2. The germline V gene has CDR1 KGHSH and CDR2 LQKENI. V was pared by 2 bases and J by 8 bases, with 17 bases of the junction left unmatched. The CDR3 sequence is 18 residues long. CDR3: CASSPGGPQRENWYEQFF. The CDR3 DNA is TGTGCCAGCTCACCAGGGGGGCCCCAGCGGGAGAACTGGTATGAGCAGTTCTTC.

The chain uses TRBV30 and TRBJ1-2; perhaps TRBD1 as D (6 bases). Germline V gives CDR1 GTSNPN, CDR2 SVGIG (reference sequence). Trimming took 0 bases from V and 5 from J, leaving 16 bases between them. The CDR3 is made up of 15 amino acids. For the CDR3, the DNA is TGTGCCTGGAGTGTGGGGGGCTCCGGGATATATGGCTACACCTTC. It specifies CAWSVGGSGIYGYTF.

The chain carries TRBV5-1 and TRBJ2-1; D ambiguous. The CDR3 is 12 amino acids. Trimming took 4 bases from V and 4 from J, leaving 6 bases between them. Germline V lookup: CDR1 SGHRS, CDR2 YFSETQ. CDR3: CASSIQYNEQFF. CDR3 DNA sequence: TGCGCCAGCAGCATCCAGTACAATGAGCAGTTCTTC.

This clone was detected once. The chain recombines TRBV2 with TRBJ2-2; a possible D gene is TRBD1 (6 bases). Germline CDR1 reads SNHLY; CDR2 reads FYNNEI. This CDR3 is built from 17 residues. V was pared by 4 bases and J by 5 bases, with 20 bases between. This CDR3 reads CASSVPLTGPRTGELFF. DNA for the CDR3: TGTGCCAGCAGTGTCCCTCTGACAGGCCCAAGGACCGGGGAGCTGTTTTTT. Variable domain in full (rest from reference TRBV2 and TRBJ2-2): EPEVTQTPSHQVTQMGQEVILRCVPISNHLYFYWYRQILGQKVEFLVSFYNNEISEKSEIFDDQFSVERPDGSNFTLKIRSTKLEDSAMYFCASSVPLTGPRTGELFFGEGSRLTVL.

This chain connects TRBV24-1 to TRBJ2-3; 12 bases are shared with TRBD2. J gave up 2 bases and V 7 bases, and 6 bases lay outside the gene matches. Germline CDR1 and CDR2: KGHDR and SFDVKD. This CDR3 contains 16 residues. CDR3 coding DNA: TGTGCCACCAGCGTAGGACTAGCGGGATTCACAGATACGCAGTATTTT. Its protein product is CATSVGLAGFTDTQYF.

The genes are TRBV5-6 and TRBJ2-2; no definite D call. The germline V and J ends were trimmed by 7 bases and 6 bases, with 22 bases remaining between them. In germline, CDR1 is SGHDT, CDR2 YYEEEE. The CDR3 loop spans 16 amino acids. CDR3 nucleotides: TGTGCCAGCGGAGACCTGACGGATGAGGTTTCCGGGGAGCTGTTTTTT. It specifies CASGDLTDEVSGELFF.

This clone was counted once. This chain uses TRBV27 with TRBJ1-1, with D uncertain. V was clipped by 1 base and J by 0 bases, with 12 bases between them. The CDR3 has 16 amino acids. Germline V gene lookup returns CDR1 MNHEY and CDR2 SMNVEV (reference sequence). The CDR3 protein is CASSLWARGMNTEAFF. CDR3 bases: TGTGCCAGCAGTTTATGGGCCCGGGGTATGAACACTGAAGCTTTCTTT.

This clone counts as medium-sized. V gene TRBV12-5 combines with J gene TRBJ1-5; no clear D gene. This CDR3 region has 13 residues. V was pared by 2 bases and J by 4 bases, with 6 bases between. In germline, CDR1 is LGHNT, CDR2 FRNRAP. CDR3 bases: TGTGCTAGTGGTTTGACATCGAATCAGCCCCAGCATTTT. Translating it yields CASGLTSNQPQHF.

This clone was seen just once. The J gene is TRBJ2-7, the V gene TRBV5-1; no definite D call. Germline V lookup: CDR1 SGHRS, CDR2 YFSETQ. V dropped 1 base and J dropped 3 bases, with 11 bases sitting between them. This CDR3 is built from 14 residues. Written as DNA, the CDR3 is TGCGCCAGCAGCTTGCAGGTGGGAAACTACGAGCAGTACTTC. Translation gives CASSLQVGNYEQYF.

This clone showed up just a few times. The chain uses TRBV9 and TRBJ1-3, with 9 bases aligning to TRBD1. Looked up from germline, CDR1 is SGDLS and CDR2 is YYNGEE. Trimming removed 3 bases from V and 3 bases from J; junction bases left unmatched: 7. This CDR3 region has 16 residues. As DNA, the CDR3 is TGTGCCAGCAGCGGATCCCGGGACAGGGATGGAAACACCATATATTTT. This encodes CASSGSRDRDGNTIYF.

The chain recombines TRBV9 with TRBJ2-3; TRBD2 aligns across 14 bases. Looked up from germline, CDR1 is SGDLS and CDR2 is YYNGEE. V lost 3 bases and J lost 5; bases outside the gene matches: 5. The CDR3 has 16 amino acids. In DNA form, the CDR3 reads TGTGCCAGCAGCGCCTCCGGGACTAGCGGGAGAGATACGCAGTATTTT. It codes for CASSASGTSGRDTQYF. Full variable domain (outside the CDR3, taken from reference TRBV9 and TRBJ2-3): DSGVTQTPKHLITATGQRVTLRCSPRSGDLSVYWYQQSLDQGLQFLIQYYNGEERAKGNILERFSAQQFPDLHSELNLSSLELGDSALYFCASSASGTSGRDTQYFGPGTRLTVL.

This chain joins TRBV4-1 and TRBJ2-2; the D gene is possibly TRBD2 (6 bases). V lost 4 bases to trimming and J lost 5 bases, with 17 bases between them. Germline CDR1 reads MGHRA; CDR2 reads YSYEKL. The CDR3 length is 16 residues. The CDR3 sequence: CASSLGGTPGTGELFF. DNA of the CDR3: TGCGCCAGCAGCCTCGGCGGGACGCCGGGGACCGGGGAGCTGTTTTTT.

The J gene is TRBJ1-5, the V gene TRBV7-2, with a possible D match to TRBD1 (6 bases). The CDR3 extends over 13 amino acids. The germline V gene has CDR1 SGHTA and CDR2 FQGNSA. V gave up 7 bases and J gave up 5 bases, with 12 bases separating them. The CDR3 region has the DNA TGTGCCAGCACCCTAAACAGGGATCAGCCCCAGCATTTT. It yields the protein CASTLNRDQPQHF.

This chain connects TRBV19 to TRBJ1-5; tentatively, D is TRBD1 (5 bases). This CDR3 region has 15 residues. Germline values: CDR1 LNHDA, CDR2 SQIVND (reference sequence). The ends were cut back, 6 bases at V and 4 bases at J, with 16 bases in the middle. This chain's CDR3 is CASSRVGQINQPQHF. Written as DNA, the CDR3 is TGTGCCAGTAGCCGCGTGGGGCAGATAAATCAGCCCCAGCATTTT.

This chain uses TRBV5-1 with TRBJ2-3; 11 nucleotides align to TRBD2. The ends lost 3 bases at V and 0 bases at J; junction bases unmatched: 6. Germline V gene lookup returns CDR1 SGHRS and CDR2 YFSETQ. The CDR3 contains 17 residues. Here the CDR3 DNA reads TGCGCCAGCAGCTCCTCGGGACTAGCGGTGAGCACAGATACGCAGTATTTT. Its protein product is CASSSSGLAVSTDTQYF.

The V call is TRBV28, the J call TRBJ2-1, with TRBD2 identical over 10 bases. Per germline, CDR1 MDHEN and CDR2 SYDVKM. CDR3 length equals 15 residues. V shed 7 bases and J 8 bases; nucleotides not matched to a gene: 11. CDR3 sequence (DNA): TGTGCCAGCACCCTGCTAGCGGGAGAGGGCGATGAGCAGTTCTTC. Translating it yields CASTLLAGEGDEQFF.

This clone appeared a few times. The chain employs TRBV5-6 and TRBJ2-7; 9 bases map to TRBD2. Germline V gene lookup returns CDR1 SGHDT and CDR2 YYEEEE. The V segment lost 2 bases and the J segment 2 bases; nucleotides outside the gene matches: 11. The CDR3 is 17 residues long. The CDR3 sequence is CASSFRTSELYPYEQYF. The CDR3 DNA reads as TGTGCCAGCAGCTTTAGGACTAGCGAACTATATCCCTACGAGCAGTACTTC.